Below, 25 T cell receptor beta chains from the same sample are listed, as sequenced in a study of blood T cell repertoires in COVID-19. Data came from immunoSEQ multiplex PCR; TCRdb stores just in-frame clones and leaves some out. The sample contains approximately 470,000 clones, around 87% of which appear only once. The sequencing input was PBMCs or T cells enriched from blood (not recorded which). All receptors come from a woman aged 18-29 years who had recovered from COVID-19.

The chain is built from TRBV19 and TRBJ2-2; 7 bases line up with TRBD1. The CDR3 consists of 17 residues. V trimming: 2 bases; J trimming: 2 bases; junction bases outside the gene matches: 8. The V gene's germline CDR1 is LNHDA and CDR2 SQIVND (reference sequence). CDR3: CASSIQTGWANTGELFF. CDR3 bases: TGTGCCAGTAGTATACAGACAGGGTGGGCCAACACCGGGGAGCTGTTTTTT.

This clone was counted a single time. This chain connects TRBV28 to TRBJ1-1, with 10 bases aligning to TRBD1. Germline assignment: CDR1 MDHEN and CDR2 SYDVKM. The trim removed 5 bases at V and 1 base at J, leaving 7 bases unmatched. CDR3 length equals 16 residues. CDR3 residues: CASSRTGTGENTEAFF. The DNA for the CDR3 is TGTGCCAGCAGTCGTACCGGGACAGGGGAGAACACTGAAGCTTTCTTT.

CDR3 nucleotides: TGTGCCAGCAGTGAATATAAAAGAGGGCCCCAGCATTTT. Amino acids: CASSEYKRGPQHF. The J gene is TRBJ1-5, the V gene TRBV6-1; no firm D call. The ends were cut back, 2 bases at V and 9 bases at J, with 11 bases in the middle. The length of the CDR3 is 13 residues. The V gene's germline CDR1 is MNHNS and CDR2 SASEGT.

The V and J genes are TRBV24-1 and TRBJ1-5; D may be TRBD1 (6 bases). The CDR3 length is 14 residues. V was shortened by 3 bases and J by 9 bases, with 14 bases between the two germline ends. The germline CDR1 and CDR2 sequences are KGHDR and SFDVKD. The chain's CDR3 is CATSDLRTDRPQHF. The CDR3 bases are TGTGCCACCAGTGATCTCCGGACAGACCGGCCCCAGCATTTT.

This sequence joins TRBV5-1 and TRBJ1-4; the match to TRBD1 covers 8 bases. Losses at the gene ends were 3 bases for V and 3 bases for J; bases not matched to a gene: 7. Germline V gives CDR1 SGHRS, CDR2 YFSETQ. This CDR3 has 16 residues. The CDR3 is CASSSQPTGANEKLFF. DNA of the CDR3: TGCGCCAGCAGCTCCCAACCGACAGGGGCTAATGAAAAACTGTTTTTT.

This clone was found once. The chain uses TRBV7-6 and TRBJ2-3, with 9 nucleotides matching TRBD1. V trimming: 4 bases; J trimming: 3 bases; junction bases outside the gene matches: 14. The CDR3 length is 18 residues. Germline V CDR1 and CDR2: SGHVS, FNYEAQ. DNA for the CDR3: TGTGCCAGCAGCTCCAGCCGGGACAGGGTTTCGATGACAGATACGCAGTATTTT. As protein: CASSSSRDRVSMTDTQYF.

J is TRBJ2-3 and V is TRBV21-1; TRBD2, as called in the table, went unchecked against the DNA. TRBV21-1 is flagged as a pseudogene. CDR3 length: 15 amino acids. The chain's CDR3 is CASRGASPNGDTQYF. CDR3 nucleotides: TGTGCCAGCCGAGGAGCGTCCCCCAACGGGGATACGCAGTATTTT.

This clone appeared a single time. This sequence joins TRBV11-1 and TRBJ2-1; 8 bases line up with TRBD1. CDR3 length: 15 residues. Germline CDR1 SGHAT, CDR2 FQDESV (reference sequence). The J segment lost 13 bases and the V segment lost 0 bases, leaving 11 bases of the junction unmatched. The CDR3 DNA sequence: TGTGCCAGCAGCTTAGCACTCTCCGGACAGGGCGATCAGTTCTTC. It specifies CASSLALSGQGDQFF.

This clone was counted only a few times. The chain is built from TRBV5-1 and TRBJ1-2; no clear D gene. The V and J ends lost 0 bases and 9 bases respectively, with 18 bases between them. Germline CDR1 is SGHRS and CDR2 is YFSETQ. There are 15 residues in the CDR3. CDR3 in amino acids: CASSLAFSRSWRYTF. As DNA, the CDR3 is TGCGCCAGCAGCTTGGCCTTTTCCAGGTCGTGGCGCTACACCTTC.

The chain carries TRBV7-6 and TRBJ2-3; D possibly corresponds to TRBD2 (6 bases). This CDR3 spans 15 amino acids. From germline, CDR1 is SGHVS and CDR2 FNYEAQ. The germline V and J ends were trimmed by 0 bases and 4 bases, with 11 bases remaining between them. CDR3 DNA: TGTGCCAGCAGCTTAGCGCTGGGGACTCCAGATACGCAGTATTTT. This codes for CASSLALGTPDTQYF. The variable domain in full, with the rest retrieved from reference TRBV7-6 and TRBJ2-3, is GAGVSQSPRYKVTKRGQDVALRCDPISGHVSLYWYRQALGQGPEFLTYFNYEAQQDKSGLPNDRFSAERPEGSISTLTIQRTEQRDSAMYRCASSLALGTPDTQYFGPGTRLTVL.

The rearrangement uses TRBV4-1 and TRBJ2-5; TRBD2 is a possible D gene (6 bases). V was cut by 1 base and J by 7 bases, with 7 bases left in between. Germline V gene sequence: CDR1 MGHRA, CDR2 YSYEKL. The CDR3 has 12 amino acids. CDR3 nucleotide sequence: TGCGCCAGCAGCCAAGTGGGGGGGACCCAGTACTTC. Its translation: CASSQVGGTQYF.

The J gene is TRBJ2-3, the V gene TRBV2, with TRBD2 as a possible D gene (5 bases). The germline V gene has CDR1 SNHLY and CDR2 FYNNEI. The CDR3 has 11 residues. The CDR3 loop reads CAPGKADTQYF. For the CDR3, the DNA is TGTGCTCCCGGGAAGGCAGATACGCAGTATTTT.

CDR3: CASSSRRGPTNYGYTF. Here the CDR3 DNA reads TGTGCCAGCAGCTCCCGAAGGGGGCCCACTAACTATGGCTACACCTTC. This chain joins TRBV7-2 and TRBJ1-2; 7 bases agree with TRBD1. Germline-derived CDR1 and CDR2 are SGHTA and FQGNSA. V shed 4 bases, J shed 0 bases, and the junction held 8 bases outside the gene matches. CDR3 length: 16 amino acids.

The chain employs TRBV30 and TRBJ2-1; 9 nucleotides line up with TRBD2. The CDR3 consists of 15 residues. V lost 0 bases and J lost 7; bases outside the gene matches: 7. CDR1 GTSNPN and CDR2 SVGIG come from the germline V gene (reference sequence). CDR3 sequence: CAWSVGLAGLNEQFF. CDR3 DNA sequence: TGTGCCTGGAGTGTAGGGCTAGCGGGGTTAAATGAGCAGTTCTTC.

The chain employs TRBV5-1 and TRBJ2-5, with 9 bases identical to TRBD2. This CDR3 has 13 amino acids. Germline V gene lookup returns CDR1 SGHRS and CDR2 YFSETQ. J was trimmed by 5 bases and V by 5 bases; bases with no gene match: 4. This chain's CDR3 is CASRHSGGETQYF. The DNA of the CDR3 is TGCGCCAGCAGACATAGCGGGGGTGAGACCCAGTACTTC.

The genes are TRBV10-3 and TRBJ1-3; no definite D call. V dropped 7 bases and J dropped 1 base, with 11 bases sitting between them. Germline V gene sequence: CDR1 ENHRY, CDR2 SYGVKD. The CDR3 has 14 amino acids. CDR3 nucleotides: TGTGCCATCATCTCAGGCTCGTCTGGAAACACCATATATTTT. Translation gives CAIISGSSGNTIYF.

This clone appeared a few times. The V and J genes are TRBV5-6 and TRBJ2-7; 9 bases match TRBD1. The V gene's germline CDR1 is SGHDT and CDR2 YYEEEE. Trimming removed 2 bases from V and 5 bases from J; junction bases left unmatched: 8. CDR3 length: 15 amino acids. The CDR3 sequence: CASSFGQGIIHEQYF. The CDR3 DNA sequence: TGTGCCAGCAGCTTCGGACAGGGGATAATCCACGAGCAGTACTTC.

This chain uses TRBV10-1 with TRBJ2-2, with 7 positions matching TRBD1. Germline lookup yields CDR1 WNHNN and CDR2 SYGVQD (reference sequence). Losses at the gene ends were 6 bases for V and 0 bases for J; bases not matched to a gene: 13. The CDR3 totals 18 residues. DNA for the CDR3: TGCGCCAGCAGCGAGGGTACGATCGGGACAGCGAACACCGGGGAGCTGTTTTTT. Translating it yields CASSEGTIGTANTGELFF.

V and J are TRBV20-1 and TRBJ1-3, with 10 positions matching TRBD1. The CDR3 is made up of 15 amino acids. The germline gives CDR1 DFQATT, CDR2 SNEGSKA (reference sequence). V was pared by 3 bases and J by 7 bases, with 9 bases of the junction left unmatched. The CDR3 is CSASAIGGQGNTIYF. CDR3 bases: TGCAGTGCTAGTGCTATAGGGGGACAGGGGAACACCATATATTTT.

This chain joins TRBV7-8 and TRBJ2-2, with unresolved D. Germline CDR1 SGHVS, CDR2 FQNEAQ. This CDR3 contains 13 residues. Trimming left V 5 bases short and J 7 bases short, with 11 bases between. CDR3 in DNA: TGTGCCAGCAGCCGCGCTAGGAACGGGGAGCTGTTTTTT. As protein: CASSRARNGELFF.

The chain couples TRBV5-4 to TRBJ1-1; 7 nucleotides match TRBD1. V lost 7 bases to trimming and J lost 8 bases; unmatched junction nucleotides: 11. Germline CDR1 is SGHNT and CDR2 is YYREEE (reference sequence). The CDR3 loop spans 13 amino acids. The CDR3 reads CASELKGGPEAFF. The CDR3 DNA sequence: TGTGCCAGCGAATTAAAAGGGGGCCCAGAAGCTTTCTTT. Complete variable domain (other parts from reference TRBV5-4 and TRBJ1-1): ETGVTQSPTHLIKTRGQQVTLRCSSQSGHNTVSWYQQALGQGPQFIFQYYREEENGRGNFPPRFSGLQFPNYSSELNVNALELDDSALYLCASELKGGPEAFFGQGTRLTVV.

This chain uses TRBV3-1 (or the pseudogene TRBV3-2) with TRBJ1-2, with 10 bases aligning to TRBD1. CDR1 is LGHDT and CDR2 is YNNKEL in the germline V gene (reference sequence). V lost 4 bases, J lost 2 bases, and 7 bases stayed unmatched. This CDR3 has 16 residues. The CDR3 sequence: CASSPGQGRENYGYTF. Here the CDR3 DNA reads TGTGCCAGCAGCCCGGGACAGGGGAGAGAAAACTATGGCTACACCTTC.

V usage is TRBV6-5 and J usage is TRBJ1-6, with D possibly being TRBD1 (6 bases). Germline lookup yields CDR1 MNHEY and CDR2 SVGAGI. The CDR3 covers 14 residues. The germline V and J ends were trimmed by 2 bases and 7 bases, with 9 bases remaining between them. The CDR3 nucleotides are TGTGCCAGCAGTTACGAAAGGGGGAATTCACCCCTCCACTTT. Translating gives CASSYERGNSPLHF.

V and J are TRBV7-9 and TRBJ1-6, with D uncertain. V dropped 2 bases and J dropped 6 bases, with 8 bases sitting between them. Germline values: CDR1 SEHNR, CDR2 FQNEAQ (reference sequence). The CDR3 loop spans 14 amino acids. Written as DNA, the CDR3 is TGTGCCAGCAGCTTACCGGGAACTAATTCACCCCTCCACTTT. Protein product: CASSLPGTNSPLHF.

The V and J genes are TRBV7-3 and TRBJ2-2; no definite D call. The CDR3 length is 14 residues. Between the trimmed V and J ends, which lost 7 bases and 1 base, there was a span of 10 bases. CDR1 and CDR2 (germline): SGHTA, FQGTGA. The CDR3 sequence is CASKLTVNTGELFF. The CDR3 DNA sequence: TGTGCCAGCAAGCTAACGGTGAACACCGGGGAGCTGTTTTTT.